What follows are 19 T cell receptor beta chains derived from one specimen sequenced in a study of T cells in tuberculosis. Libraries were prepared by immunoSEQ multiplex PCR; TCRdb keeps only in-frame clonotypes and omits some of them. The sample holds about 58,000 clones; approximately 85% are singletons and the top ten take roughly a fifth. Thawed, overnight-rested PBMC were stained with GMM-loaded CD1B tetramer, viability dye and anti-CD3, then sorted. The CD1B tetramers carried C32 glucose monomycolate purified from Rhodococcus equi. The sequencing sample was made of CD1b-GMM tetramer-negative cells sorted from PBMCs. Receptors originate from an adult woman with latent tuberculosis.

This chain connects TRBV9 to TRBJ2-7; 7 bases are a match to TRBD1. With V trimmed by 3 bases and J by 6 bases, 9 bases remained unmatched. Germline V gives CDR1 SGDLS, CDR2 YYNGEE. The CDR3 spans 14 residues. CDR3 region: CASSAGTASSEQYF. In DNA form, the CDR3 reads TGTGCCAGCAGCGCCGGGACAGCTTCGTCCGAGCAGTACTTC.

The CDR3 sequence is CASSWDTASYEQYF. CDR3 in DNA: TGTGCCAGCAGCTGGGACACAGCCTCCTACGAGCAGTACTTC. V is TRBV5-6 and J is TRBJ2-7; weak D call: TRBD1 (6 bases). Trimming took off 3 bases at V and 0 bases at J, with 10 bases between the two ends. The CDR3 loop spans 14 amino acids. Germline V gene data show CDR1 as SGHDT and CDR2 as YYEEEE.

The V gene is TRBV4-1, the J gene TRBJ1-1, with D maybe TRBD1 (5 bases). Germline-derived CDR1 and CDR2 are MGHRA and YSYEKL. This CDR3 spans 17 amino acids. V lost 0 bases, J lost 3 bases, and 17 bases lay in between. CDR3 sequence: CASSQEPGQGRYTEAFF. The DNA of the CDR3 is TGCGCCAGCAGCCAAGAGCCGGGTCAGGGCAGATACACTGAAGCTTTCTTT.

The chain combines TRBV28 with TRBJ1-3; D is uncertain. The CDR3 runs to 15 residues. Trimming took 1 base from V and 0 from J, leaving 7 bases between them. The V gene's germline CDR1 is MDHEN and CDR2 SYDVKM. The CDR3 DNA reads TGTGCCAGCAGTTTATTCGGAGACTCTGGAAACACCATATATTTT. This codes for CASSLFGDSGNTIYF.

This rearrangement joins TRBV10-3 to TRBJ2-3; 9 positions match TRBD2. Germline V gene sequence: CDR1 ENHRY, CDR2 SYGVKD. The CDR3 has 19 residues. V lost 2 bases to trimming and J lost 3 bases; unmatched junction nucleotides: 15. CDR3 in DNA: TGTGCCATCAGTGAGCCAGGGGTCAAGCGGGAGGCCACAACAGATACGCAGTATTTT. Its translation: CAISEPGVKREATTDTQYF.

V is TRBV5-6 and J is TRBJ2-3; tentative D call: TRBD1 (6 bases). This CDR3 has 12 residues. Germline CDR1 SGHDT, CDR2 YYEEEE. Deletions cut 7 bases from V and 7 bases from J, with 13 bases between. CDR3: CASGLTGNTQYF. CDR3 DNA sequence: TGTGCCAGCGGCCTGACAGGCAATACGCAGTATTTT.

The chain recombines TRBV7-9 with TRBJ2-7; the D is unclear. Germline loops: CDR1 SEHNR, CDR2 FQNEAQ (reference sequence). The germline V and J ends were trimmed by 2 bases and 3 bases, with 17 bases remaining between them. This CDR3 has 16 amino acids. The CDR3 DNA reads TGTGCCAGCAGCTTACTCCCTGCTACCCGCTTCTACGAGCAGTACTTC. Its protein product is CASSLLPATRFYEQYF. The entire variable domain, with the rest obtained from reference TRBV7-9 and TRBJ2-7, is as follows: DTGVSQNPRHKITKRGQNVTFRCDPISEHNRLYWYRQTLGQGPEFLTYFQNEAQLEKSRLLSDRFSAERPKGSFSTLEIQRTEQGDSAMYLCASSLLPATRFYEQYFGPGTRLTVT.

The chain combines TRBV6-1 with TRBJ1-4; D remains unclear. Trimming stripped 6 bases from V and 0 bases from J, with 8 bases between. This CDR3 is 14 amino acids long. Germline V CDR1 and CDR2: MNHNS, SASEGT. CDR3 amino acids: CASRVAPTNEKLFF. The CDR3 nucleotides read TGTGCCAGCAGGGTGGCTCCAACTAATGAAAAACTGTTTTTT.

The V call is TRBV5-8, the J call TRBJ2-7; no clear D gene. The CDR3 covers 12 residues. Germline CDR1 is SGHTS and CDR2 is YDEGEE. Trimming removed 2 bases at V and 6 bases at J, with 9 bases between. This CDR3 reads CASSFLRAEQYF. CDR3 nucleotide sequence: TGTGCCAGCAGCTTTCTTCGCGCCGAGCAGTACTTC.

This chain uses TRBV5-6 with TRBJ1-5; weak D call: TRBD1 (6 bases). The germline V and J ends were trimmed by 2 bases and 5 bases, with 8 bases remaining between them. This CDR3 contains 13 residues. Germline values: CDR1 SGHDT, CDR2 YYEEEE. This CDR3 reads CASSFQGYQPQHF. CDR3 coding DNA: TGTGCCAGCAGCTTCCAGGGGTATCAGCCCCAGCATTTT.

CDR3 DNA: TGCAGCGTTGGCCATAAAATATCTAGGTTCCAGGGTATCTATGGCTACACCTTC. It translates to CSVGHKISRFQGIYGYTF. The J gene is TRBJ1-2, the V gene TRBV29-1; TRBD1 is a possible D gene (5 bases). Looked up from germline, CDR1 is SQVTM and CDR2 is ANQGSEA. The V end lost 4 bases, the J end lost 4 bases, and 28 bases lay between the germline ends. The CDR3 is 18 amino acids.

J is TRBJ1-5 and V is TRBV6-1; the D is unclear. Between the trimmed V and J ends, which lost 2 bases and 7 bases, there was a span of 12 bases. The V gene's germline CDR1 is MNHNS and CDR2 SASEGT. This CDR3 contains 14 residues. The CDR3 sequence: CASSESDGEQPQHF. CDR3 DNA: TGTGCCAGCAGTGAATCGGACGGGGAGCAGCCCCAGCATTTT.

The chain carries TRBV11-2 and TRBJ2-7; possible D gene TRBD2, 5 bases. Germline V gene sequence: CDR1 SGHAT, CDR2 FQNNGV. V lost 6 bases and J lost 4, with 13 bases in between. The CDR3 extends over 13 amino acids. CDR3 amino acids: CASRAFSGYEQYF. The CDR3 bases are TGTGCCAGCAGGGCATTTTCGGGGTACGAGCAGTACTTC.

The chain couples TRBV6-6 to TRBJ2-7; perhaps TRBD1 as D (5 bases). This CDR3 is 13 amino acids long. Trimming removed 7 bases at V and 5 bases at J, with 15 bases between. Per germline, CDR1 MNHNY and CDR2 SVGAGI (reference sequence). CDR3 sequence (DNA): TGTGCCAGCACTAGGGGCCACGCAAACGAGCAGTACTTC. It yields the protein CASTRGHANEQYF.

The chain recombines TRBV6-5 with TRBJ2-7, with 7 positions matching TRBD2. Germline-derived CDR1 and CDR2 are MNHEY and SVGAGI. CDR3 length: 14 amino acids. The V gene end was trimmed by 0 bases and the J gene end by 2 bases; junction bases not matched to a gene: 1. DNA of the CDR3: TGTGCCAGCAGTTACTCACGGGGGGCCTACGAGCAGTACTTC. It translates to CASSYSRGAYEQYF.

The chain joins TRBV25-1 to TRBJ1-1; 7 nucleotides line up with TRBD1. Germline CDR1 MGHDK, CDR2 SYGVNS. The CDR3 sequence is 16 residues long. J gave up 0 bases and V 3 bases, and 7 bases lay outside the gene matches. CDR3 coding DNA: TGTGCCAGCAGTGACCTCCAACAGGGGATGAACACTGAAGCTTTCTTT. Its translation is CASSDLQQGMNTEAFF.

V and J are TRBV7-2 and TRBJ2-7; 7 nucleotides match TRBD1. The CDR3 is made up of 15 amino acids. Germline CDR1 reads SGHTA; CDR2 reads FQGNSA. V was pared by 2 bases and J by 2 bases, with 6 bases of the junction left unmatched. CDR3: CASSLLQGNPYEQYF. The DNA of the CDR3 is TGTGCCAGCAGCTTACTACAGGGGAACCCCTACGAGCAGTACTTC.

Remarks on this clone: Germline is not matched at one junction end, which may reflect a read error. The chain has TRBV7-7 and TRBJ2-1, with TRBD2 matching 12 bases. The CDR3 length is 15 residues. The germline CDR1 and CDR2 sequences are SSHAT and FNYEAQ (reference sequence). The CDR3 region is CASSVGLAGNNEQFF. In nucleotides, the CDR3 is TGTGCTAGCAGCGTAGGACTAGCGGGAAACAATGAGCAGTTCTTC.

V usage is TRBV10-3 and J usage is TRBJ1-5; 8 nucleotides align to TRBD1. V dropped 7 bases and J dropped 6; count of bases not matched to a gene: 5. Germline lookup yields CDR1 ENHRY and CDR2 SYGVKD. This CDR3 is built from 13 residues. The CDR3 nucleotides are TGTGCCATCATGCCTGGACAGGGTCAGCCCCAGCATTTT. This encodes CAIMPGQGQPQHF.